The source of this T cell receptor beta chain is a study of beta chain features in type 1 diabetes (dated by TCRdb to the late 2010s). With respect to the entire study: Mean age, gender distribution, total cell number and subset yield were not different between patients and healthy donors. In the study, recently diagnosed type 1 diabetes patients and matched healthy donors were compared on the TCRB repertoires of their sorted circulating CD4+ T cell subsets. Across all samples, around 99 million sorted cells were examined, and cell number per subset correlated strongly with RNA yield. Whereas all 30 or so donors provided naive and central memory subsets, regulatory and stem cell-like memory subsets were isolated from just 8 patients and about 8 healthy donors.

The High Capacity cDNA Reverse Transcription Kit was used to reverse transcribe all of the isolated RNA, meaning that expressed TCRB transcripts were what got sequenced. For stem cell-like memory T cell samples, survey-depth immunoSEQ sequencing was used, averaging about 1 million total reads per sample. Sorted cells were lysed in RLT buffer, and RNA was extracted using DNase-treated RNeasy Micro or Mini kits according to cell number. To prevent cross-contamination, each cell subset was processed individually, whereas patient and healthy donor samples were processed jointly. TCRB sequences were amplified from cDNA with the immunoSEQ multiplex PCR, producing 87-bp fragments spanning the CDR3 region. The amplicons were sequenced using the Illumina HiSeq platform. The study's own analysis went as follows. Synthetic template baselines were used to correct PCR bias computationally, reads within Hamming distance 2 were collapsed, and singletons that could not be merged were discarded. Reads were aligned against IMGT to assign V, D and J genes, CDR3 length and insertions or deletions at six rearrangement sites. Within each subset, clonotype counts were normalized to the number of sorted cells before true diversity and Gini coefficients were calculated with the tcR R package. The overlap coefficient, calculated on TCRB nucleotide sequences, was used to quantify repertoire sharing. TCRdb took this table from immuneACCESS and kept in-frame rearrangements with V and J called. Such tables lack part of the clones; where checked against another copy, unresolved V genes explain under half of the gap, and the rest is unexplained. V and J calls and clone size follow that table, whereas D and trimming were derived from the DNA. This sample has around 45,000 clones in its table, and approximately 40% of those were observed once. Approximately 0.13% of the sample comes from the top ten.

Overall results and qualifications from the work: Patients with type 1 diabetes made fewer insertions and deleted more nucleotides at VDJ recombination sites, implying thymic rearrangement abnormalities. Because cDNA was sequenced instead of genomic DNA, highly expressing activated cells could be over-represented, though the groups showed no difference in activation or CD3 levels. Type 1 diabetes patients showed a moderate but significant shortening of TCRB CDR3 length in all four CD4+ subsets. Because small numbers of individuals were included in the HLA sub-analyses, any influence of HLA type on TCRB rearrangement was left unresolved. Shorter templates might be favored by PCR, yet because patient and control samples were amplified and corrected together, any such skew would affect both groups equally. The naive, central memory and regulatory TCRB repertoires appeared to resemble one another more closely among patients than among healthy donors.

Points on this clone: Its binding antigen is unknown. No per-base quality is available; no much larger clone lies one base away.

A single peripheral blood draw of roughly 0.11 L on average was collected from each donor into heparinised tubes. Using a panel that included CD45RO, CCR7, CD25, CD127, CD95 and CD27, naive, central memory, regulatory and stem cell-like memory CD4+ T cells were sorted on a BD FACSAria II. Purity was above 98% for every sorted population. PBMCs were separated immediately by Lymphoprep density gradient centrifugation and were stained directly, without being cultured. Samples were stained and sorted in pairs, with one healthy donor and one patient per experiment, so that batch effects were minimized. The CDR3 holds 14 amino acids from the cysteine to the phenylalanine. The entry retains the CDR3 DNA only, 42 bases that are in frame from base 1. Relative to germline, V is 3 bases shorter and J is 3 bases shorter, with 13 bases between their ends. Sequences SGHRS (CDR1) and YFSETQ (CDR2) are obtained from the germline V gene.

The chain links TRBV5-1 with TRBJ2-7; the D region possibly corresponds to TRBD2 (5 bases align). This sequence was found in a man aged 30 to 39 with type 1 diabetes. The sequencing sample was made of stem cell memory CD4+ T cells from blood. The cell subset or site label, as the study defines it: stem cell-like memory CD4+ T cells. The sequenced DNA is TGCGCCAGCAGCTCACCCAGCGGAAACTACGAGCAGTACTTC. This sequence encodes CASSSPSGNYEQYF.